This T cell receptor beta chain was captured in a study of cytomegalovirus exposure and HLA in healthy donors. Study-level results: The study put 150 to 200 TCR beta chains on its list as cytomegalovirus-associated.

Comments on this clone: Its antigen remains unidentified.

The table came from immunoSEQ multiplex PCR; TCRdb's copy has only in-frame clones and leaves some out. Here the sample spans fewer than 200,000 clones, around nine tenths being singletons. Trimming cost V 1 base and J 5 bases, with 14 bases left between them. This CDR3 region has 15 residues. Germline values: CDR1 SGHTA, CDR2 FQGNSA. The chain uses TRBV7-2 and TRBJ2-5; D gene uncertain. This TCR was recovered from a man between 25 and 39 years old in good health and CMV-seropositive. Sample: PBMCs. The DNA of the CDR3 is TGTGCCAGCAGCTTAGTTTCGAGGCGTACTGAGACCCAGTACTTC. It is translated as CASSLVSRRTETQYF.